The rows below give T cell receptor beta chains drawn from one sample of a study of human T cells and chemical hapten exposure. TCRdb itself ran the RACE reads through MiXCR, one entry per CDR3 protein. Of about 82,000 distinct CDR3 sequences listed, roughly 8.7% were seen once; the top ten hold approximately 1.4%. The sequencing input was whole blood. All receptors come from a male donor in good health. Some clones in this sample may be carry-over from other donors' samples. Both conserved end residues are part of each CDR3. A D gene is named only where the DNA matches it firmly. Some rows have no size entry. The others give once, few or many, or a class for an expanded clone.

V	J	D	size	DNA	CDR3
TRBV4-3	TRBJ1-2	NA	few	TGCGCCAGCAGCCAAGAACAGAAGACAGGACCGGCAACCTATGGCTACACCTTC	CASSQEQKTGPATYGYTF
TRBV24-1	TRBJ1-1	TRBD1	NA	TGTGCCACCAGTGCAGGGGGGGGGACTGAAGCTTTCTTT	CATSAGGGTEAFF
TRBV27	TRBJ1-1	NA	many	TGTGCCAGCAGCCTTACAGGCGGAACTGAAGCTTTCTTT	CASSLTGGTEAFF
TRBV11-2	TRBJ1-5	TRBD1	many	TGTGCCAGCAGCTTAGCAGGGGGGGGCAATCAGCCCCAGCATTTT	CASSLAGGGNQPQHF
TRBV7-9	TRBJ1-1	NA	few	TGTGCCAGCAGCTTAGACAGCATGAACACTGAAGCTTTCTTT	CASSLDSMNTEAFF
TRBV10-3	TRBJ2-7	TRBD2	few	TGTGCCATCAGTGAGTTGGGCGGGAGCGAGCAGTACTTC	CAISELGGSEQYF
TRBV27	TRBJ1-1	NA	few	TGTGCCAGCAGTTCAATGACAGCGAACACTGAAGCTTTCTTT	CASSSMTANTEAFF
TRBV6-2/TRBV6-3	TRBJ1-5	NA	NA	TGTGCCAGCAGGTCAGCGGGGGAGCCCCAGCATTTT	CASRSAGEPQHF
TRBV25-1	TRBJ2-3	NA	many	TGTGCCAGCAGCTCATGGGGAACAGCAGATACGCAGTATTTT	CASSSWGTADTQYF
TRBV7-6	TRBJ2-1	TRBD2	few	TGTGCCAGCAGCTCCTGGCGGGAGAAGGACAATGAGCAGTTCTTC	CASSSWREKDNEQFF
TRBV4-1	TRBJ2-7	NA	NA	TGCGCCAGCAGCCAAGAAGCTAGCGCCTACTACGAGCAGTACTTC	CASSQEASAYYEQYF
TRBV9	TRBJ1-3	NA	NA	TGTGCCAGCAGCGTCACAGGGAGCTCTGGAAACACCATATATTTT	CASSVTGSSGNTIYF
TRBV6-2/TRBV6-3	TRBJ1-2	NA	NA	TGTGCCAGCAGTTTCCGAATAGCTAACTATGGCTACACCTTC	CASSFRIANYGYTF
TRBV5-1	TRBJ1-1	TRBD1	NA	TGCGCCAGCAGCTTGCGACCAGGGGGCTTAAACACTGAAGCTTTCTTT	CASSLRPGGLNTEAFF
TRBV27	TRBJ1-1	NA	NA	TGTGCCAGCAGTTTTGGGGCTCGCGTTGAAGCTTTCTTT	CASSFGARVEAFF
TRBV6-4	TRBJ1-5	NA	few	TGTGCCAGCAGTGCGGACAGAAATCAGCCCCAGCATTTT	CASSADRNQPQHF
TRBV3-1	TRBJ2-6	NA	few	TGTGCCAGCAGCCAGGGTTCCCCGGGTGGGGCCAACGTCCTGACTTTC	CASSQGSPGGANVLTF
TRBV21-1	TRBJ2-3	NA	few	TGTGCCAGCAGCAAAGAACAAGGGGAGGCAGATACGCAGTATTTT	CASSKEQGEADTQYF
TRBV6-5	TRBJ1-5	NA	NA	TGTGCCAGCAGAGGATACAAAGGGGACAATCAGCCCCAGCATTTT	CASRGYKGDNQPQHF
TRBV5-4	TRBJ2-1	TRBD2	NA	TGTGCCAGCAGCACCAGGCTAGCGGCTATCAATGAGCAGTTCTTC	CASSTRLAAINEQFF
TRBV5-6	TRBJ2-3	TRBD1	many	TGTGCCAGCAGCCCGGGACAGGGACGGAGCACAGATACGCAGTATTTT	CASSPGQGRSTDTQYF
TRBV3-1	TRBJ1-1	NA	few	TGTGCCAGCAGCCCGTCGCCAACACCTGAAGCTTTCTTT	CASSPSPTPEAFF
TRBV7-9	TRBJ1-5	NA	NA	TGTGCCAGCAGCTTAGTTTTAGGGGGATCCAATCAGCCCCAGCATTTT	CASSLVLGGSNQPQHF
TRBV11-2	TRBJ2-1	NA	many	TGTGCCAGCAGCTTCGAGGGCGATGAGCAGTTCTTC	CASSFEGDEQFF
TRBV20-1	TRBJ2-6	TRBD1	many	TGCAGTGCTAGTGGAAACAGGGGTTCGTATGCTGGGGCCAACGTCCTGACTTTC	CSASGNRGSYAGANVLTF
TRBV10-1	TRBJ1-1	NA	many	TGCGCCAGCAGTCGTGGCGGGACTGAAGCTTTCTTT	CASSRGGTEAFF
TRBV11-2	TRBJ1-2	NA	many	TGTGCCAGCAGCTTAGAACCAAGGCAAGATGGCTACACCTTC	CASSLEPRQDGYTF
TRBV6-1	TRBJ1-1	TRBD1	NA	TGTGCCAGCAGTGAATGGGTGTACGGGGACAGCCTAATGAACACTGAAGCTTTCTTT	CASSEWVYGDSLMNTEAFF
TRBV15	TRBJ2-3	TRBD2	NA	TGTGCCACCAGCAGAACGCTAGCGGGGGTCACGATTAGCACAGATACGCAGTATTTT	CATSRTLAGVTISTDTQYF
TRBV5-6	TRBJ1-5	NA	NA	TGTGCCAGCAGCTTTGGGAACAGGGACCAGCCCCAGCATTTT	CASSFGNRDQPQHF
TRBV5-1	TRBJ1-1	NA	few	TGCGCCAGCAGAATACAGGGACTGAACACTGAAGCTTTCTTT	CASRIQGLNTEAFF
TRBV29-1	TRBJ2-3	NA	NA	TGCAGCGTTGAAGGCTCGCAGGGCACAGATACGCAGTATTTT	CSVEGSQGTDTQYF
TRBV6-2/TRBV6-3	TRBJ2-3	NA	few	TGTGCCAGCAGCGGGGGGCCGATCAGCACAGATACGCAGTATTTT	CASSGGPISTDTQYF
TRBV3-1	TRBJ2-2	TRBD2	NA	TGTGCCAGCAGCCAGCGGGGGGCGGACGGGGAGCTGTTTTTT	CASSQRGADGELFF
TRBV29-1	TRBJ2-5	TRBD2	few	TGCAGCGTTGTGGGGGATATTGGCGGGAGTGCTGCGGAGACCCAGTACTTC	CSVVGDIGGSAAETQYF
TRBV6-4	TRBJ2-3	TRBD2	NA	TGTGCCAGCAGTGCTAGCGGGAGAGGGTCAGATACGCAGTATTTT	CASSASGRGSDTQYF
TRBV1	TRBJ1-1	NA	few	TGCACCAGCAGCCAAGAAGCGGGGGAGGAAGTGAACACTGAAGCTTTCTTT	CTSSQEAGEEVNTEAFF
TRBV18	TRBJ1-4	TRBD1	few	TGTGCCAGCTCAGATGGAGGACAGGGTCGTGAAAAACTGTTTTTT	CASSDGGQGREKLFF
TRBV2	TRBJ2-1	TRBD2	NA	TGTGCCAGCAGTGGACTAGCGGGAGGGCCGAATGAGCAGTTCTTC	CASSGLAGGPNEQFF
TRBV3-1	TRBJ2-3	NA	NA	TGTGCCAGCAGCCAAGATACCGGGACTTCAGATACGCAGTATTTT	CASSQDTGTSDTQYF
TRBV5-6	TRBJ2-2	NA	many	TGTGCCAGCAGCTTGGTGCCAGGGCCCACCGGGGAGCTGTTTTTT	CASSLVPGPTGELFF
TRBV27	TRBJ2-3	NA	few	TGTGCCAGCAGGGAAAGAAGGGGTTACACAGATACGCAGTATTTT	CASRERRGYTDTQYF
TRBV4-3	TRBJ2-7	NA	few	TGCGCCAGCAGCCAAGGAGTGGCGGGACCCAACGAGCAGTACTTC	CASSQGVAGPNEQYF